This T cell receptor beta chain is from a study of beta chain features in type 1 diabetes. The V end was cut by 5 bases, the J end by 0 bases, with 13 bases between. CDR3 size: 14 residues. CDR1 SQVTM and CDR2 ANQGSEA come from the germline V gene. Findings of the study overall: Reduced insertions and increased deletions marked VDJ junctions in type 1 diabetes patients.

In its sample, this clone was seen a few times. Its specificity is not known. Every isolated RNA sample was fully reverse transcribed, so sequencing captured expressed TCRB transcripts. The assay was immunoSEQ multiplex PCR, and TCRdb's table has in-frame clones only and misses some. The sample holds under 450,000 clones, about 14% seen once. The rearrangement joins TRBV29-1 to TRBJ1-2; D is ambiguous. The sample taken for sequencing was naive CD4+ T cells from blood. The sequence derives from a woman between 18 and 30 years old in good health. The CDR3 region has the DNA TGCAGCGTTTCTCCGAGGCTTTCTAACTATGGCTACACCTTC. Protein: CSVSPRLSNYGYTF.